There are a few counts of the clone carrying this T cell receptor (beta chain). Its antigen is still unknown. These data belong to a study of post-analysis software for immune sequencing data. Study-wide results and limits: F-measure co-clustering was strong for batch-matched samples. Several TRBV segments were more frequent in patients than controls; TRBV5-6, TRBV5-1 and TRBV20-1 belonged to this group. Multiple sclerosis patients had significantly lower normalized Chao1 diversity than controls.

Every TCR beta cDNA library bore unique molecular identifiers. TCRdb analysed the PCR reads with MiXCR anew, one entry per CDR3 protein. The sample lists about 760,000 distinct CDR3 sequences; roughly 29% were seen once. Germline V gives CDR1 DFQATT, CDR2 SNEGSKA (reference sequence). The CDR3 covers 15 residues. The V and J ends lost 4 bases and 5 bases, in that order; junction bases with no gene match: 8. The chain carries TRBV20-1 and TRBJ1-6, with 7 bases that match TRBD1. The TCR originated in a girl aged 10 to 17 with multiple sclerosis. Specimen: blood. CDR3 bases: TGCAGTGCTACGACAGGGATTCGGAATAATTCACCCCTCCACTTT. Residues: CSATTGIRNNSPLHF.